This T cell receptor beta chain was identified in a study of T cell responses to AZD1222 COVID-19 vaccine. General observations from the study: Sampling that yielded the repertoires occurred only after the peak T cell response. Most donors were white British, females outnumbered males, and clonal diversity was possibly underestimated. The study found Spike-specific TCR breadth and depth rose after two AZD1222 doses. The study found vaccine-associated CD4 TCRs spanning spike, dominant at 160-218 and 743-854.

This CDR3 has 15 residues. Deletions cut 5 bases from V and 0 bases from J, with 12 bases between. Per germline, CDR1 SGHVS and CDR2 FNYEAQ. For this clone: Its target is not known.

Assay: immunoSEQ multiplex PCR; the TCRdb copy retains only in-frame clones and omits some. The sample has approximately 150,000 clones; 90% to 95% are singletons. The chain combines TRBV7-6 with TRBJ2-3, with D perhaps given as TRBD1 or TRBD2 (5 bases each). The source is an adult in good health. The material sequenced was peripheral blood, taken on day 0 of AZD1222 vaccination. DNA for the CDR3: TGTGCCAGCAGCCCCCGGGACGGTAGCACAGATACGCAGTATTTT. It encodes CASSPRDGSTDTQYF.